These T cell receptor beta chains were read from a single sample in a study of blood T cell repertoires in COVID-19. TCRdb's table, derived via immunoSEQ multiplex PCR, lists solely in-frame clones and lacks some. The repertoire holds approximately 160,000 clones, with about 81% as singletons. Source material: peripheral blood. The receptors shown here come from a human donor in a cohort sampled during active COVID-19. CDR3s include the opening cysteine and the closing phenylalanine or tryptophan. D genes are given only for firm matches. Clone size is given for some rows only: seen once, a few or many times, or a class if the clone is expanded.

d_call j_call v_call clone_size cdr3_nt cdr3_aa
- TRBJ2-6 TRBV19 - TGTGCCAGTAGCGACCAGTCAGGGTCTGGGGCCAACGTCCTGACTTTC CASSDQSGSGANVLTF
TRBD1 TRBJ2-3 TRBV19 - TGTGCCAGTAGTATAGGGGGACAGATCACAGATACGCAGTATTTT CASSIGGQITDTQYF
TRBD1 TRBJ1-1 TRBV6-5 - TGTGCCAGCAGGAGGAGGGGGCGGACTGAAGCTTTCTTT CASRRRGRTEAFF
TRBD2 TRBJ2-3 TRBV24-1 - TGTGCCACCAGTGAGGCTAGCGGGAGAGGGAGCACAGATACGCAGTATTTT CATSEASGRGSTDTQYF
- TRBJ1-1 TRBV6-5 once TGTGCCAGCAGCTCCGACACCATCAGGCGTGAAGCTTTCTTT CASSSDTIRREAFF
- TRBJ2-1 TRBV11-3 few TGTGCCAGCAGCTCCTACCTAGAAGGTGAGCAGTTCTTC CASSSYLEGEQFF
- TRBJ1-2 TRBV5-6 - TGTGCCAGCAGCCGCGGAAGGAACTATGGCTACACCTTC CASSRGRNYGYTF
TRBD1 TRBJ2-7 TRBV27 - TGTGCCAGCAGTTTAACCGGGACAGGGGTCGAGCAGTACTTC CASSLTGTGVEQYF
- TRBJ2-2 TRBV5-1 - TGCGCCAGCAGCTTCGACCGGGGTGGTTCCGGGGAGCTGTTTTTT CASSFDRGGSGELFF
TRBD2 TRBJ2-7 TRBV3-1/TRBV3-2 - TGTGCCAGCAGCCGAAGGGAAGGGCTAGCGGGAGGCGAGCAGTACTTC CASSRREGLAGGEQYF
TRBD1 TRBJ1-5 TRBV19 - TGTGCCAGTAGTATGGACAGGGGTAGTCAGCCCCAGCATTTT CASSMDRGSQPQHF
TRBD1 TRBJ2-2 TRBV19 - TGTGCCAGTAGGGAGACAGGGCGCACCGGGGAGCTGTTTTTT CASRETGRTGELFF
- TRBJ2-7 TRBV6-5 - TGTGCCAGCAGTTACTCGGGGGAGGGGGGACCCTACGAGCAGTACTTC CASSYSGEGGPYEQYF
TRBD2 TRBJ2-5 TRBV9 - TGTGCCAGCAGCGTAGGGTTAGCGGGAGGTCGGGAGACCCAGTACTTC CASSVGLAGGRETQYF
- TRBJ1-5 TRBV12-2 - TGTGCAAGTCGGCTGAGAAGGACAGGGGGTGGTCAGCCCCAGCATTTT CASRLRRTGGGQPQHF
- TRBJ1-6 TRBV6-2/TRBV6-3 - TGTGCCAGCAGCCGCGACAGGAGCTCCTATAATTCACCCCTCCACTTT CASSRDRSSYNSPLHF
TRBD2 TRBJ2-7 TRBV15 - TGTGCCACCAGCAGAGCCGGGACTAGCGGGGACTCCTACGAGCAGTACTTC CATSRAGTSGDSYEQYF
TRBD1 TRBJ2-2 TRBV19 - TGTGCCAGTAGACATACAGCCGGGACAGGAGTCACCGGGGAGCTGTTTTTT CASRHTAGTGVTGELFF
TRBD1 TRBJ1-2 TRBV28 - TGTGCCAGCAGTTTTTGGCAGGGGGCTAATGGCTACACCTTC CASSFWQGANGYTF
- TRBJ2-7 TRBV27 - TGTGCCAGCAGTTTATCACAGGGTTACGAGCAGTACTTC CASSLSQGYEQYF
- TRBJ2-7 TRBV3-1/TRBV3-2 - TGTGCCAGCAGCCAAGTCAGCTACGAGCAGTACTTC CASSQVSYEQYF
- TRBJ2-2 TRBV18 - TGTGCCAGCTCACCCGACCCCCCAGCGATCGGGGAGCTGTTTTTT CASSPDPPAIGELFF
TRBD2 TRBJ2-7 TRBV13 - TGTGCCAGCAGCTTAAGTTCTAGCGGGAGTGTGCAGTACTTC CASSLSSSGSVQYF
- TRBJ2-7 TRBV11-2 - TGTGCCAGCAGCTTAGGATTTGGGAGCGGCGCCTACGAGCAGTACTTC CASSLGFGSGAYEQYF
- TRBJ2-2 TRBV7-2 - TGTGCCAGCAGCAACTTTAATCGGAGGACCGGGGAGCTGTTTTTT CASSNFNRRTGELFF
TRBD2 TRBJ2-7 TRBV6-5 - TGTGCCAGCAGTTACTCGAGTAGCGGGAGTTCCCCTGCGTACTTC CASSYSSSGSSPAYF
TRBD2 TRBJ2-3 TRBV27 - TGTGCCAGCAGTCCCTCGGCGGGGGAACGCACAGATACGCAGTATTTT CASSPSAGERTDTQYF
TRBD1 TRBJ2-5 TRBV7-9 once TGTGCCAGCAGCCCGAGACAGGGTCCCCAAGAGACCCAGTACTTC CASSPRQGPQETQYF
- TRBJ2-7 TRBV27 once TGTGCCAGCAGTTTATCCCAGGGTGACGAGCAGTACTTC CASSLSQGDEQYF
- TRBJ2-5 TRBV9 - TGTGCCAGCAGCGCCTCAGGGTACCAAGAGACCCAGTACTTC CASSASGYQETQYF
- TRBJ2-5 TRBV30 once TGTGCCTGGAGTATCCACCTCGCGTATCTGGAGACCCAGTACTTC CAWSIHLAYLETQYF
- TRBJ2-1 TRBV6-2/TRBV6-3 - TGTGCCAGCAGTTACTCCGACCTGAGGGGGGGTGATGAGCAGTTCTTC CASSYSDLRGGDEQFF
TRBD1 TRBJ2-2 TRBV11-2 - TGTGCCAGCAGCCTGACAGGGGGTAACGGGGAGCTGTTTTTT CASSLTGGNGELFF
- TRBJ2-2 TRBV27 many TGTGCCAGCAGTCTCCAGGGATGGGGGGAGCTGTTTTTT CASSLQGWGELFF
TRBD1 TRBJ1-5 TRBV28 - TGTGCCAGCAGCGGCCCCTCAGGGGGTTCCAATCAGCCCCAGCATTTT CASSGPSGGSNQPQHF
TRBD1 TRBJ1-3 TRBV3-1/TRBV3-2 - TGTGCCAGCAGCCAGACAGGGGGCTCTGGAAACACCATATATTTT CASSQTGGSGNTIYF
TRBD2 TRBJ2-7 TRBV6-5 many TGTGCCAGCACCCTAGCGGGAGATCTGTACGAGCAGTACTTC CASTLAGDLYEQYF
TRBD2 TRBJ2-1 TRBV15 - TGTGCCACCAGCAGAGGAGGGAGCGGGAGTGGGTTATACAATGAGCAGTTCTTC CATSRGGSGSGLYNEQFF
TRBD2 TRBJ2-5 TRBV7-9 - TGTGCCAGCAGCCTAGCGGGAGTTTTAAGTTTGAGAGAGACCCAGTACTTC CASSLAGVLSLRETQYF
TRBD2 TRBJ2-1 TRBV5-8 once TGTGCCAGCAGCTTGGGACTAGCGGGAGTGAATGAGCAGTTCTTC CASSLGLAGVNEQFF
TRBD1 TRBJ1-4 TRBV9 - TGTGCCAGCAGCGTCCGGGACAGGCCGAGCACTAATGAAAAACTGTTTTTT CASSVRDRPSTNEKLFF